Listed here are 7 T cell receptor beta chains from one sample, sequenced in a study of response to subunit inactivated influenza vaccine. TCRdb used MiXCR to reprocess the RT-PCR reads, holding one entry per CDR3 protein. Of 280,000 or so distinct CDR3 sequences listed, about a fifth are singletons. The material was PBMCs from blood, obtained approximately 20 months after vaccination. These receptors all come from a man aged 50 to 69 who received an inactivated influenza vaccine.

The chain uses TRBV12-3 or TRBV12-4 and TRBJ1-4, with 11 bases that match TRBD1. CDR3 length equals 16 residues. V was pared by 6 bases and J by 7 bases, with 10 bases of the junction left unmatched. This CDR3 reads CASREGSGTGGEKLFF. DNA for the CDR3: TGTGCCAGCAGGGAGGGTTCCGGGACAGGGGGTGAAAAACTGTTTTTT.

The V and J genes are TRBV6-5 and TRBJ1-1; the D gene is possibly TRBD1 (6 bases). The CDR3 sequence is 13 residues long. Germline CDR1 and CDR2: MNHEY and SVGAGI. Trimming pared 2 bases from V and 7 bases from J, leaving 11 bases between. CDR3 nucleotides: TGTGCCAGCAGTTACCTCTCGGACAGTGAAGCTTTCTTT. It specifies CASSYLSDSEAFF.

A few counts support this clonotype. The chain uses TRBV20-1 and TRBJ1-1; 7 bases are shared with TRBD1. J gave up 5 bases and V 3 bases, and 9 bases lay outside the gene matches. Looked up from germline, CDR1 is DFQATT and CDR2 is SNEGSKA (reference sequence). This CDR3 is built from 14 residues. The CDR3 sequence is CSARSDRVRTEAFF. The CDR3, as DNA: TGCAGTGCTAGGAGTGACAGGGTTAGGACTGAAGCTTTCTTT.

This sequence joins TRBV2 and TRBJ1-2; D remains unclear. This CDR3 is 13 amino acids long. V lost 4 bases, J lost 5 bases, and 11 bases lay in between. CDR1 and CDR2 from the germline V gene are SNHLY and FYNNEI. Written as DNA, the CDR3 is TGTGCCAGCAGTGCTCAAGTTATATATGGCTACACCTTC. This encodes CASSAQVIYGYTF.

In its sample, this clonotype was seen a few times. The CDR3, as DNA: TGTGCCAGCAGCCCAAGACAAGGAGATGGAAACACCATATATTTT. Its translation is CASSPRQGDGNTIYF. V usage is TRBV7-9 and J usage is TRBJ1-3; D unresolved. Germline-derived CDR1 and CDR2 are SEHNR and FQNEAQ (reference sequence). V lost 5 bases, J lost 3 bases, and 14 bases lay in between. The CDR3 spans 15 residues.

DNA of the CDR3: TGTGCCAGCAGCTTAGCGTGGGGGGGAGGGTTCCAAGAGACCCAGTACTTC. Translated: CASSLAWGGGFQETQYF. The V call is TRBV7-2, the J call TRBJ2-5, with 7 bases identical to TRBD2. Trimming removed 0 bases from V and 1 base from J; junction bases left unmatched: 8. Per the germline V gene, CDR1 is SGHTA and CDR2 is FQGNSA. The CDR3 sequence is 17 residues long.

This clonotype was observed a few times. The genes are TRBV7-9 and TRBJ1-2; tentatively, D is TRBD1 (5 bases). Between the trimmed V and J ends, which lost 5 bases and 7 bases, there was a span of 20 bases. CDR1 is SEHNR, CDR2 FQNEAQ, per germline (reference sequence). This CDR3 is 15 amino acids long. This chain's CDR3 is CASSRGTLGERGYTF. The CDR3 DNA is TGTGCCAGCAGCCGCGGGACCTTGGGGGAGCGTGGCTACACCTTC.